This T cell receptor beta chain was recovered during a study of T cell responses to AZD1222 COVID-19 vaccine. The CDR3 sequence is 11 residues long. The V gene's germline CDR1 is MNHNS and CDR2 SASEGT. The V end lost 2 bases, the J end lost 11 bases, and 9 bases lay between the germline ends. The protocol was immunoSEQ multiplex PCR, while the TCRdb copy is restricted to in-frame clones and leaves out a portion. This table has more than 95,000 clones, more than 75% appearing once. The TCR was taken from an adult in good health. This sample comprised peripheral blood, obtained on day 0 of AZD1222 vaccination. This chain links TRBV6-1 with TRBJ1-1; possible D gene TRBD1, 6 bases. This CDR3 reads CASSEIGGAFF. CDR3 bases: TGTGCCAGCAGTGAAATAGGGGGGGCTTTCTTT.